This is a list of T cell receptor beta chains from one sample in a study of OX40 agonist ivuxolimab in advanced cancers. Clones were sequenced by immunoSEQ multiplex PCR, and TCRdb holds only the in-frame ones, with some missing. The sample holds roughly 48,000 clones; more than 65% are singletons and the top ten take around 2.5%. The sequencing here drew on CD4+ or CD8+ T cells sorted from blood, taken in a trial of the OX40 agonist ivuxolimab. The receptors come from an adult with an advanced solid tumor such as melanoma, head and neck, liver or kidney cancer. CDR3s include the opening cysteine and the closing phenylalanine or tryptophan. The order of the fields is D gene, J gene, V gene, CDR3 protein. The D gene is left open where the match is weak.

. TRBJ1-1 TRBV10-3 CAISVEGYRAFF
. TRBJ1-4 TRBV19 CASRGWADAATNEKLFF
. TRBJ2-3 TRBV5-6 CASSLVAVTASSTDTQYF
. TRBJ2-7 TRBV5-1 CASSSLTSSYEQYF
. TRBJ2-1 TRBV6-6 CASSYTPEKPYNEQFF
. TRBJ2-1 TRBV11-3 CASSLGGSSYNEQFF
TRBD2 TRBJ2-1 TRBV5-1 CASSLSSGTNNEQFF
TRBD1 TRBJ2-3 TRBV9 CASSVDRVGTDTQYF
TRBD1 TRBJ2-2 TRBV11-2 CASSFGWGTDNAGELFF
TRBD2 TRBJ2-1 TRBV2 CASRVAGDNEQFF
. TRBJ2-5 TRBV11-2 CASSVNQGEQYF
. TRBJ1-1 TRBV7-9 CASSPQSAEAFF
TRBD1 TRBJ2-7 TRBV4-3 CASSQGQGSYEQYF
. TRBJ2-2 TRBV7-9 CASSVSGVYTGELFF
TRBD1 TRBJ1-4 TRBV5-1 CASSLTGGTSHEKLFF
. TRBJ2-1 TRBV2 CASSAGRTRGNEQFF
. TRBJ1-2 TRBV21-1 CASSAPGQSLQKRDGYTF
. TRBJ1-4 TRBV9 CASNPGPTTNEKLFF
TRBD1 TRBJ2-3 TRBV6-6 CASSLGTGTDTQYF
. TRBJ1-2 TRBV6-7 CASSEPGFGYTF
. . TRBV6-1 CASSERDGNEQYF
TRBD1 TRBJ1-2 TRBV7-2 CASSPRTGEGYTF
TRBD2 TRBJ2-7 TRBV5-1 CASSEASGNPYEQYF
TRBD2 TRBJ2-7 TRBV6-1 CAISETSGSTPNEQYF
. TRBJ1-2 TRBV19 CASSTGGASNYGYTF
. TRBJ2-2 TRBV11-3 CASSSSAGGTGELFF
. TRBJ2-1 TRBV11-2 CASRAIPQGTYSEQFF
. TRBJ2-7 TRBV15 CATSREYEQYF
TRBD1 TRBJ2-7 TRBV27 CASRRGTGAYEQYF
. TRBJ2-7 TRBV11-2 CASSYRDEQYF
. TRBJ1-1 TRBV9 CASSRGNTEAFF
TRBD1 TRBJ2-1 TRBV5-1 CASSRGQGAKEEQFF
. TRBJ2-5 TRBV15 CATSRADDGLGETQYF
TRBD1 TRBJ2-7 TRBV4-1 CASSQGQGSYEQYF
. TRBJ1-1 TRBV5-6 CASSLSGRLNTEAFF
TRBD2 TRBJ2-4 TRBV19 CASSIGLAGSLAKNIQYF
. TRBJ1-2 TRBV4-3 CASSPSPEDGYTF
TRBD1 TRBJ1-1 TRBV2 CASSYGTDPKAFF
. TRBJ2-2 TRBV18 CASSLQNTGELFF
. TRBJ2-5 TRBV5-6 CASSFRKRDRETQYF
. TRBJ1-1 TRBV7-2 CASSFQGKYEAFF
TRBD2 TRBJ2-3 TRBV19 CASSITSGSTDTQYF
TRBD2 TRBJ2-7 TRBV11-2 CASSPRRERNEQYF
. TRBJ2-1 TRBV6-5 CASSPRGSEQFF
. TRBJ2-7 TRBV4-3 CASSQDWGPSGYEQYF
. TRBJ1-5 TRBV7-9 CASSRDGNQPQHF
. TRBJ1-2 TRBV7-3 CASSLGGGYGYTF
TRBD2 TRBJ2-1 TRBV11-1 CASSSPLAGSNEQFF
TRBD1 TRBJ2-7 TRBV29-1 CSVEDRGTGRYEQYF
TRBD1 TRBJ2-5 TRBV15 CATSRSFIGGPGTQYF
. TRBJ1-1 TRBV19 CASSMGISTEAFF
. TRBJ1-1 TRBV30 CAWSVRRRPTGTEAFF
TRBD1 TRBJ1-1 TRBV6-1 CASRIQGARGEAFF
. TRBJ1-2 TRBV6-5 CASSYMGGRAEYGYTF
TRBD1 TRBJ2-7 TRBV6-5 CASSYDRGHYEQYF
. TRBJ1-2 TRBV7-9 CASSRAETAYGYTF
. TRBJ1-2 TRBV6-5 CASSERPTFGYTF
. TRBJ1-4 TRBV12-5 CASGPGVEEKLFF
TRBD2 TRBJ2-7 TRBV18 CASSLRSTSGRSRGSYEQYF
TRBD1 TRBJ2-7 TRBV30 CAWGQGFYEQYF